One sample yielded the 7 T cell receptor beta chains listed below, sequenced in a study of cytomegalovirus exposure and HLA in healthy donors. Primers for the PCR totalled 60 Vbeta and 13 Jbeta. Assay: immunoSEQ multiplex PCR; the TCRdb copy retains only in-frame clones and omits some. The table includes some 200,000 clones, roughly three quarters detected once. The material sequenced was PBMCs. These receptors were collected from a woman aged 45 to 65 in good health and CMV-seronegative.

The chain carries TRBV6-5 and TRBJ1-4; 7 bases line up with TRBD1. Losses at the gene ends were 5 bases for V and 5 bases for J; bases not matched to a gene: 8. Per the germline V gene, CDR1 is MNHEY and CDR2 is SVGAGI. This CDR3 contains 15 residues. Written as DNA, the CDR3 is TGTGCCAGCAGTATCTCACAGGGGCTGAATGAAAAACTGTTTTTT. Translated: CASSISQGLNEKLFF.

V usage is TRBV5-1 and J usage is TRBJ1-5; no clear D. The CDR3 contains 14 residues. V was trimmed by 0 bases and J by 5 bases, leaving 9 bases between them. Per germline, CDR1 SGHRS and CDR2 YFSETQ. The CDR3 bases are TGCGCCAGCAGCTTGGGTGGCGGGGATCAGCCCCAGCATTTT. Amino acid sequence: CASSLGGGDQPQHF.

The CDR3 nucleotides read TGTGCCAGCAGCGAAAGCGGGGGGTCCTACGAGCAGTACTTC. Its protein product is CASSESGGSYEQYF. This sequence joins TRBV6-5 and TRBJ2-7; TRBD2 matches at 9 bases. V dropped 6 bases and J dropped 1; count of bases not matched to a gene: 4. The CDR3 length is 14 residues. Germline CDR1 reads MNHEY; CDR2 reads SVGAGI.

The rearrangement uses TRBV6-4 and TRBJ2-1, with 9 bases matching TRBD2. CDR1 and CDR2 (germline): MRHNA, SNTAGT. Trimming at V came to 8 bases and at J to 6 bases, leaving 14 bases not matched to a gene. The CDR3 has 16 amino acids. This chain's CDR3 is CASPPPPAGGSNEQFF. The CDR3 DNA follows: TGTGCCAGCCCTCCCCCCCCAGCGGGAGGTTCCAATGAGCAGTTCTTC.

This clone came up once. The genes are TRBV19 and TRBJ1-1; a weak D match, TRBD1 (5 bases). CDR3 length equals 15 residues. Germline V gene data show CDR1 as LNHDA and CDR2 as SQIVND (reference sequence). The germline V and J ends were trimmed by 7 bases and 1 base, with 16 bases remaining between them. In nucleotides, the CDR3 is TGTGCCAGTAAAGGGGATGTGGCGTGGAACACTGAAGCTTTCTTT. Translation gives CASKGDVAWNTEAFF.

V and J are TRBV28 and TRBJ2-1; the match to TRBD2 covers 12 bases. V lost 6 bases, J lost 4 bases, and 7 bases stayed unmatched. Germline lookup yields CDR1 MDHEN and CDR2 SYDVKM. CDR3 length equals 16 residues. The CDR3 sequence: CASRIYLAGGYNEQFF. CDR3 nucleotides: TGTGCCAGCAGAATATACCTAGCGGGGGGGTACAATGAGCAGTTCTTC. Using reference TRBV28 and TRBJ2-1 for the parts outside the CDR3, the full variable domain is DVKVTQSSRYLVKRTGEKVFLECVQDMDHENMFWYRQDPGLGLRLIYFSYDVKMKEKGDIPEGYSVSREKKERFSLILESASTNQTSMYLCASRIYLAGGYNEQFFGPGTRLTVL.

The chain joins TRBV9 to TRBJ2-7, with D possibly being TRBD2 (6 bases). The germline V gene encodes CDR1 SGDLS and CDR2 YYNGEE. This CDR3 has 12 amino acids. V lost 3 bases to trimming and J lost 6 bases, with 10 bases between them. The CDR3 protein is CASSGTTREQYF. The CDR3 DNA reads TGTGCCAGCAGCGGGACTACCCGCGAGCAGTACTTC.